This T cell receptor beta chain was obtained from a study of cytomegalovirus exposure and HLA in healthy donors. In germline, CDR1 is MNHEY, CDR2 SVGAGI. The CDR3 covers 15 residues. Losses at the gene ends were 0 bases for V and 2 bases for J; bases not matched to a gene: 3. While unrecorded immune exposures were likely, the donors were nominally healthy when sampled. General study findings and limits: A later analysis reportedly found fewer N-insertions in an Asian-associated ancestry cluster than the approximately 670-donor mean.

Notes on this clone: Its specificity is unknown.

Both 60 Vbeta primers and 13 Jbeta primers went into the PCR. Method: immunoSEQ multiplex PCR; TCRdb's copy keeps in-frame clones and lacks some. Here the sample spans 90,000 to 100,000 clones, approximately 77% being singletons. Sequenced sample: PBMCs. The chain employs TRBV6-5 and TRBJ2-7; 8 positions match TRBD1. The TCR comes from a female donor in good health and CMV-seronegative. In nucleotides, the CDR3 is TGTGCCAGCAGTTACTCTACAGGGGGAACCTACGAGCAGTACTTC. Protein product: CASSYSTGGTYEQYF.